This T cell receptor (beta chain) was observed in a study of blood T cell repertoires in COVID-19. Study-level background: Sample material is recorded as cDNA or gDNA derived from T cells, B-cell-depleted T cells, or PBMCs.

The method was immunoSEQ multiplex PCR; TCRdb's version includes in-frame clones alone and lacks a portion of them. The sample yields approximately 200,000 clones, roughly 77% seen once. CDR1 is SGHNT and CDR2 is YYREEE in the germline V gene (reference sequence). The CDR3 runs to 15 residues. V dropped 4 bases and J dropped 2; count of bases not matched to a gene: 9. The clonotype was recovered from a woman aged 40 to 55 with COVID-19, enrolled during active disease. The chain has TRBV5-4 and TRBJ2-7; TRBD2 aligns across 7 bases. Sequencing was carried out using peripheral blood. CDR3 residues: CASSEGLESPYEQYF. The DNA of the CDR3 is TGTGCCAGCAGCGAAGGACTAGAAAGTCCCTACGAGCAGTACTTC. Variable domain in full (rest from reference TRBV5-4 and TRBJ2-7): ETGVTQSPTHLIKTRGQQVTLRCSSQSGHNTVSWYQQALGQGPQFIFQYYREEENGRGNFPPRFSGLQFPNYSSELNVNALELDDSALYLCASSEGLESPYEQYFGPGTRLTVT.